Presented here are 8 T cell receptor beta chains from one specimen sequenced in a study of blood T cell repertoires in COVID-19. TCRdb's copy holds only in-frame clones and misses some; the assay was immunoSEQ multiplex PCR. The sample yields fewer than 150,000 clones, about nine tenths seen once. Sequencing used peripheral blood. The receptors derive from a woman in her forties or fifties with acute or convalescent COVID-19.

The chain links TRBV10-3 to TRBJ1-3; 7 bases agree with TRBD1. Trimming at V came to 8 bases and at J to 4 bases, leaving 5 bases not matched to a gene. In germline, CDR1 is ENHRY, CDR2 SYGVKD. The CDR3 loop spans 13 amino acids. The CDR3 loop reads CAIGGGYGNTIYF. In DNA form, the CDR3 reads TGTGCCATCGGAGGGGGCTACGGAAACACCATATATTTT.

V usage is TRBV27 and J usage is TRBJ1-1; 9 nucleotides match TRBD1. V was clipped by 4 bases and J by 12 bases; unmatched bases: 12. Germline CDR1 MNHEY, CDR2 SMNVEV (reference sequence). The CDR3 spans 14 residues. The CDR3 region has the DNA TGTGCCAGCAGTTCTTCAACAGGGGGCCCTAAGACTTTCTTT. Its protein is CASSSSTGGPKTFF.

The rearrangement joins TRBV6-5 to TRBJ1-2; TRBD1 matches at 8 bases. The length of the CDR3 is 13 residues. Germline CDR1 and CDR2: MNHEY and SVGAGI. The V and J ends lost 8 bases and 1 base, in that order; junction bases with no gene match: 3. In DNA, the CDR3 is TGTGCCAGCCAGGGGGCGGGTAACTATGGCTACACCTTC. Encoded protein: CASQGAGNYGYTF.

This clone was picked up many times. The chain uses TRBV19 and TRBJ1-1; perhaps TRBD1 as D (5 bases). Germline V gives CDR1 LNHDA, CDR2 SQIVND (reference sequence). CDR3 length equals 16 residues. Trimming cost V 3 bases and J 7 bases, with 21 bases left between them. Here the CDR3 reads CASSINLQVPTGEAFF. CDR3 bases: TGTGCCAGTAGTATTAATTTACAGGTGCCGACCGGTGAAGCTTTCTTT.

CDR3 DNA sequence: TGTGCCAGCAGACAGGGACAGGGGCTTGGCTACACCTTC. Amino acids: CASRQGQGLGYTF. The chain employs TRBV12-3 or TRBV12-4 and TRBJ1-2; 10 positions agree with TRBD1. This CDR3 comprises 13 residues. The V and J ends lost 6 bases and 7 bases, in that order; junction bases with no gene match: 5.

This chain uses TRBV6-6 with TRBJ1-6; no reliable D call. Trimming took 2 bases from V and 7 from J, leaving 6 bases between them. Germline-derived CDR1 and CDR2 are MNHNY and SVGAGI (reference sequence). The CDR3 is made up of 13 amino acids. In DNA form, the CDR3 reads TGTGCCAGCAGTTACGGGGAGAATTCACCCCTCCACTTT. This codes for CASSYGENSPLHF.

This chain uses TRBV29-1 with TRBJ2-7; TRBD1 aligns across 8 bases. CDR3 length: 12 residues. The germline V gene has CDR1 SQVTM and CDR2 ANQGSEA. With 7 bases clipped from V and 5 bases from J, the junction kept 7 bases outside the gene matches. The CDR3 reads CSAGQGIHEQYF. CDR3 coding DNA: TGCAGCGCTGGACAGGGAATCCACGAGCAGTACTTC.

The rearrangement uses TRBV18 and TRBJ2-5; TRBD2 is a possible D gene (6 bases). The CDR3 contains 13 residues. Germline V gene lookup returns CDR1 KGHSH and CDR2 LQKENI. Trimming shortened V by 3 bases and J by 7 bases, and 12 bases separated the two germline ends. The CDR3 DNA reads TGTGCCAGCTCACCGGGCGGACTAAGGACCCAGTACTTC. Its protein is CASSPGGLRTQYF. The variable domain in full, with the rest retrieved from reference TRBV18 and TRBJ2-5, is NAGVMQNPRHLVRRRGQEARLRCSPMKGHSHVYWYRQLPEEGLKFMVYLQKENIIDESGMPKERFSAEFPKEGPSILRIQQVVRGDSAAYFCASSPGGLRTQYFGPGTRLLVL.